The 27 T cell receptor beta chains in this list originate from one sample, sequenced in a study of cytomegalovirus exposure and HLA in healthy donors. Primers: 60 Vbeta forward and 13 Jbeta reverse. Data came from immunoSEQ multiplex PCR; TCRdb stores just in-frame clones and leaves some out. The sample comprises around 130,000 clones, 73% of which are singletons, and approximately 2.1% rests with the top ten. The specimen was PBMCs. All receptors derive from a middle-aged woman in good health and CMV-seropositive.

This chain joins TRBV19 and TRBJ2-1; 8 bases align to TRBD2. Germline V gene lookup returns CDR1 LNHDA and CDR2 SQIVND (reference sequence). Losses at the gene ends were 5 bases for V and 8 bases for J; bases not matched to a gene: 17. The CDR3 has 17 residues. The CDR3 here is CASSDAGGFLLIDEQFF. The CDR3 region has the DNA TGTGCCAGTAGTGACGCGGGAGGCTTCCTTCTTATAGATGAGCAGTTCTTC.

The chain joins TRBV28 to TRBJ2-7; 9 bases are shared with TRBD1. Germline V gene data show CDR1 as MDHEN and CDR2 as SYDVKM. The CDR3 consists of 15 residues. Losses at the gene ends were 6 bases for V and 7 bases for J; bases not matched to a gene: 13. CDR3 sequence: CASSDRGSRPREQYF. The DNA of the CDR3 is TGTGCCAGCAGCGACAGGGGGTCCCGGCCTCGGGAGCAGTACTTC.

The rearrangement joins TRBV5-1 to TRBJ2-3; 9 bases are shared with TRBD2. The germline V gene encodes CDR1 SGHRS and CDR2 YFSETQ. V gave up 0 bases and J gave up 5 bases; unmatched junction bases: 4. The CDR3 runs to 15 residues. CDR3 DNA sequence: TGCGCCAGCAGCTTGGCAGCGGGGGGAGGAGATACGCAGTATTTT. Translated: CASSLAAGGGDTQYF.

The genes are TRBV25-1 and TRBJ2-1; 11 nucleotides match TRBD1. Germline lookup yields CDR1 MGHDK and CDR2 SYGVNS. With 3 bases clipped from V and 6 bases from J, the junction kept 4 bases outside the gene matches. The length of the CDR3 is 15 residues. The CDR3 nucleotides are TGTGCCAGCAGTGACCGGGACAGGGGGAGCAATGAGCAGTTCTTC. Residues: CASSDRDRGSNEQFF.

The CDR3 region is CASSLDSSDVMNTEAFF. The CDR3 DNA is TGCGCCAGCAGCTTGGACAGTTCCGACGTGATGAACACTGAAGCTTTCTTT. The genes are TRBV5-1 and TRBJ1-1; D not resolved. The germline V gene encodes CDR1 SGHRS and CDR2 YFSETQ. The V end was cut by 0 bases, the J end by 0 bases, with 15 bases between. CDR3 length: 17 residues.

The CDR3 DNA reads as TGTGCCAGTAGTATACTGGCAGGCACTAGGACCTACGAGCAGTACTTC. Translated: CASSILAGTRTYEQYF. The chain employs TRBV19 and TRBJ2-7, with D perhaps TRBD2 (5 bases). The V end was cut by 2 bases, the J end by 2 bases, with 16 bases between. The CDR3 has 16 amino acids. The germline CDR1 and CDR2 sequences are LNHDA and SQIVND (reference sequence).

The chain combines TRBV28 with TRBJ1-4; D is ambiguous. Germline V CDR1 and CDR2: MDHEN, SYDVKM. CDR3 length: 15 amino acids. V gave up 5 bases and J gave up 4 bases, with 14 bases separating them. In DNA, the CDR3 is TGTGCCAGCAGTCCGACGGTGGGCTTTAATGAAAAACTGTTTTTT. This sequence encodes CASSPTVGFNEKLFF.

V usage is TRBV7-2 and J usage is TRBJ2-7; perhaps TRBD1 as D (6 bases). CDR3 size: 15 residues. Per germline, CDR1 SGHTA and CDR2 FQGNSA. The V end was cut by 1 base, the J end by 3 bases, with 13 bases between. The DNA for the CDR3 is TGTGCCAGCAGCTTAGAACAGGGTCTCTTCTACGAGCAGTACTTC. It translates to CASSLEQGLFYEQYF.

Concerning this clone: Other DNA sequences in this sample translate to the same CDR3. The chain joins TRBV2 to TRBJ2-1; 10 bases are a match to TRBD1. Trimming at V came to 10 bases and at J to 4 bases, leaving 7 bases not matched to a gene. CDR1 and CDR2 (germline): SNHLY, FYNNEI. The CDR3 totals 14 residues. As DNA, the CDR3 is TGTGCCACCAGGAGGACAGGGGGATACAATGAGCAGTTCTTC. Protein sequence: CATRRTGGYNEQFF.

The J gene is TRBJ2-5, the V gene TRBV30; the D gene is possibly TRBD1 (5 bases). V was pared by 2 bases and J by 5 bases, with 9 bases between. Germline assignment: CDR1 GTSNPN and CDR2 SVGIG (reference sequence). This CDR3 spans 12 amino acids. CDR3 protein: CAWSSGYETQYF. CDR3 coding DNA: TGTGCCTGGAGTTCAGGGTATGAGACCCAGTACTTC.

This chain links TRBV18 with TRBJ2-6; TRBD1 aligns across 9 bases. CDR3 length: 17 residues. Looked up from germline, CDR1 is KGHSH and CDR2 is LQKENI. V was clipped by 3 bases and J by 2 bases; unmatched bases: 5. The CDR3 here is CASSPTGTGTGANVLTF. The CDR3 DNA reads as TGTGCCAGCTCACCGACCGGGACAGGGACTGGGGCCAACGTCCTGACTTTC.

The genes are TRBV15 and TRBJ2-6; 9 bases fit TRBD1. Germline loops: CDR1 LNHNV, CDR2 YYDKDF (reference sequence). J was trimmed by 2 bases and V by 11 bases; bases with no gene match: 13. The CDR3 contains 17 residues. The CDR3 here is CASTGGEVLAGANVLTF. The CDR3 DNA follows: TGTGCCTCCACAGGGGGCGAAGTTCTTGCTGGGGCCAACGTCCTGACTTTC. Looking up the rest from reference TRBV15 and TRBJ2-6 gives the full variable domain: DAMVIQNPRYQVTQFGKPVTLSCSQTLNHNVMYWYQQKSSQAPKLLFHYYDKDFNNEADTPDNFQSRRPNTSFCFLDIRSPGLGDTAMYLCASTGGEVLAGANVLTFGAGSRLTVL.

The chain has TRBV28 and TRBJ2-3; possible D gene TRBD1, 5 bases. The V end was cut by 3 bases, the J end by 4 bases, with 17 bases between. CDR3 length: 16 amino acids. Germline V gives CDR1 MDHEN, CDR2 SYDVKM. CDR3 bases: TGTGCCAGCAGTTTTGGACGAAGGGGTAGGGCAGATACGCAGTATTTT. It codes for CASSFGRRGRADTQYF.

V usage is TRBV4-2 and J usage is TRBJ2-7; TRBD2 aligns across 10 bases. There are 16 residues in the CDR3. With 0 bases clipped from V and 6 bases from J, the junction kept 8 bases outside the gene matches. Germline-derived CDR1 and CDR2 are LGHNA and YNFKEQ. In DNA, the CDR3 is TGTGCCAGCAGCCAAGACCTCAGCGGGGGGGCTGGCGAGCAGTACTTC. This sequence encodes CASSQDLSGGAGEQYF.

The V gene is TRBV5-3, the J gene TRBJ2-5; a possible D gene is TRBD1 (6 bases). TRBV5-3 is flagged as an ORF with uncertain function. This CDR3 is 14 amino acids long. Trimming shortened V by 2 bases and J by 2 bases, and 10 bases separated the two germline ends. The CDR3 here is CARSFWGLQETQYF. For the CDR3, the DNA is TGTGCCAGAAGCTTCTGGGGGCTACAAGAGACCCAGTACTTC.

This clone was detected a few times. The rearrangement uses TRBV7-2 and TRBJ2-7, with TRBD1 matching over 12 bases. J was trimmed by 4 bases and V by 5 bases; bases with no gene match: 3. Germline values: CDR1 SGHTA, CDR2 FQGNSA. This CDR3 spans 14 amino acids. CDR3 coding DNA: TGTGCCAGCAGCCGGGGACAGGGGGCTTACGAGCAGTACTTC. Amino acid sequence: CASSRGQGAYEQYF. Supplemented by reference TRBV7-2 and TRBJ2-7, the full variable domain reads GAGVSQSPSNKVTEKGKDVELRCDPISGHTALYWYRQSLGQGLEFLIYFQGNSAPDKSGLPSDRFSAERTGGSVSTLTIQRTQQEDSAVYLCASSRGQGAYEQYFGPGTRLTVT.

This chain connects TRBV6-5 to TRBJ1-2; 7 nucleotides match TRBD1. CDR3 length equals 14 residues. The germline gives CDR1 MNHEY, CDR2 SVGAGI. V gave up 4 bases and J gave up 3 bases; unmatched junction bases: 5. This chain's CDR3 is CASSLRGRDYGYTF. The CDR3 DNA is TGTGCCAGCAGTTTGAGGGGGCGCGACTATGGCTACACCTTC.

The chain links TRBV9 to TRBJ2-1, with D perhaps matching TRBD2 (6 bases). Trimming stripped 2 bases from V and 2 bases from J, with 14 bases between. CDR3 length: 16 amino acids. Germline-derived CDR1 and CDR2 are SGDLS and YYNGEE. DNA of the CDR3: TGTGCCAGCAGCGTCGGGACTTTTATTCCCTACAATGAGCAGTTCTTC. Translation: CASSVGTFIPYNEQFF.

This chain links TRBV7-9 with TRBJ1-1; D gene uncertain. V dropped 5 bases and J dropped 2 bases, with 15 bases sitting between them. Germline CDR1 SEHNR, CDR2 FQNEAQ (reference sequence). The CDR3 is made up of 15 amino acids. The CDR3 DNA sequence: TGTGCCAGCAGCCCGCAGACAATAACAAACACTGAAGCTTTCTTT. This gives the protein CASSPQTITNTEAFF.

The V gene is TRBV18, the J gene TRBJ2-1; D is ambiguous. V dropped 6 bases and J dropped 0 bases, with 12 bases sitting between them. This CDR3 is built from 15 residues. CDR1 and CDR2 (germline): KGHSH, LQKENI. CDR3 nucleotide sequence: TGTGCCAGCTCTTCAAGCGACGTCTCCTACAATGAGCAGTTCTTC. Residues: CASSSSDVSYNEQFF. Complete variable domain (other parts from reference TRBV18 and TRBJ2-1): NAGVMQNPRHLVRRRGQEARLRCSPMKGHSHVYWYRQLPEEGLKFMVYLQKENIIDESGMPKERFSAEFPKEGPSILRIQQVVRGDSAAYFCASSSSDVSYNEQFFGPGTRLTVL.

This rearrangement joins TRBV5-1 to TRBJ2-5, with 10 nucleotides matching TRBD2. The CDR3 is 18 residues long. J was trimmed by 1 base and V by 0 bases; bases with no gene match: 9. CDR1 and CDR2 from the germline V gene are SGHRS and YFSETQ. The CDR3 nucleotides read TGCGCCAGCAGCTTGGCCGCTAGCGGGGGCGCGAGCCAAGAGACCCAGTACTTC. Translation: CASSLAASGGASQETQYF. Using reference TRBV5-1 and TRBJ2-5 for the parts outside the CDR3, the full variable domain is KAGVTQTPRYLIKTRGQQVTLSCSPISGHRSVSWYQQTPGQGLQFLFEYFSETQRNKGNFPGRFSGRQFSNSRSEMNVSTLELGDSALYLCASSLAASGGASQETQYFGPGTRLLVL.

This clone has a single count. V and J are TRBV28 and TRBJ2-7; TRBD2 matches 8 bases. The length of the CDR3 is 15 residues. The V gene end was trimmed by 7 bases and the J gene end by 3 bases; junction bases not matched to a gene: 11. Germline V gene lookup returns CDR1 MDHEN and CDR2 SYDVKM. The CDR3 sequence: CASTTSGSPNYEQYF. Here the CDR3 DNA reads TGTGCCAGCACCACAAGCGGGAGTCCCAACTACGAGCAGTACTTC.

V is TRBV5-8 and J is TRBJ1-2; D is undetermined. V was pared by 5 bases and J by 4 bases, with 15 bases between. The CDR3 runs to 14 residues. The V gene's germline CDR1 is SGHTS and CDR2 YDEGEE. The DNA for the CDR3 is TGTGCCAGCAGTTTCGGGGTAGGAGGCTATGGCTACACCTTC. It specifies CASSFGVGGYGYTF. Together with reference TRBV5-8 and TRBJ1-2, the CDR3 gives the full variable domain: EAGVTQSPTHLIKTRGQQATLRCSPISGHTSVYWYQQALGLGLQFLLWYDEGEERNRGNFPPRFSGRQFPNYSSELNVNALELEDSALYLCASSFGVGGYGYTFGSGTRLTVV.

This clone has just one count. V and J are TRBV7-2 and TRBJ2-7; 7 bases fit TRBD2. Trimming removed 3 bases from V and 9 bases from J; junction bases left unmatched: 8. The CDR3 covers 13 residues. The germline V gene has CDR1 SGHTA and CDR2 FQGNSA. The CDR3 protein is CASSFTLERGQYF. CDR3 nucleotides: TGTGCCAGCAGCTTTACGCTAGAGCGGGGGCAGTACTTC. The complete variable domain, with remaining parts taken from reference TRBV7-2 and TRBJ2-7, reads GAGVSQSPSNKVTEKGKDVELRCDPISGHTALYWYRQSLGQGLEFLIYFQGNSAPDKSGLPSDRFSAERTGGSVSTLTIQRTQQEDSAVYLCASSFTLERGQYFGPGTRLTVT.

Only a few counts were recorded for this clone. V and J are TRBV28 and TRBJ2-3; 9 bases align to TRBD2. This CDR3 has 15 amino acids. The germline V gene has CDR1 MDHEN and CDR2 SYDVKM. V gave up 4 bases and J gave up 2 bases; unmatched junction bases: 4. CDR3 DNA: TGTGCCAGCAGTTCCGGGACTAGCAACACAGATACGCAGTATTTT. This encodes CASSSGTSNTDTQYF.

The chain uses TRBV7-3 and TRBJ2-2; 9 positions match TRBD1. With 3 bases clipped from V and 6 bases from J, the junction kept 2 bases outside the gene matches. The CDR3 has 14 amino acids. Per the germline V gene, CDR1 is SGHTA and CDR2 is FQGTGA. The CDR3 bases are TGTGCCAGCAGCTTGGACAGGGGACCCGGGGAGCTGTTTTTT. Residues: CASSLDRGPGELFF.

V is TRBV6-6 and J is TRBJ1-1; D is unresolved. CDR3 length equals 13 residues. Trimming removed 8 bases at V and 1 base at J, with 11 bases between. The germline gives CDR1 MNHNY, CDR2 SVGAGI (reference sequence). The CDR3 coding sequence is TGTGCCAGCGAAGAGGGAGAGAACACTGAAGCTTTCTTT. Translation gives CASEEGENTEAFF.